The T cell receptor (beta chain) under discussion was sequenced for a study of blood T cell repertoires in COVID-19. Looking at the study overall: Sites in the United States, Italy and Spain provided acute and convalescent COVID-19 samples.

Germline V CDR1 and CDR2: SNHLY, FYNNEI. V was pared by 2 bases and J by 12 bases, with 16 bases between. The CDR3 consists of 13 residues. Sequenced by immunoSEQ multiplex PCR; TCRdb stores in-frame clones only, minus some. The table has just over 60,000 clones, around four fifths seen once. The receptor was isolated from a woman older than 75 with active or convalescent COVID-19. The rearrangement uses TRBV2 and TRBJ1-2, with no clear D. The sequenced sample consisted of peripheral blood. The CDR3 spells CASSESREGTNTF. CDR3 nucleotide sequence: TGTGCCAGCAGTGAATCACGGGAGGGAACGAACACCTTC.